This T cell receptor beta chain stems from a study of human T cells and chemical hapten exposure. For the study at large: While the approximately 23-week study was under way, patients received diphenylcyclopropenone on the scalp every week. Patients, chiefly female, had alopecia areata, totalis or universalis.

Study outcomes and limitations: The formation of large CDR3 similarity clusters by expanded TCRs significantly exceeded that of controls.

This clonotype appeared a few times. Its antigen is currently unknown. How the authors handled the data: Sequenced samples showed a median of roughly 99,000 TCRs each, with counts running from roughly 23,000 to 700,000. TCRdb processed the RACE reads anew with MiXCR; each CDR3 protein has one entry. The V and J calls were not made by the authors but by TCRdb's processing. This table has 350,000 to 450,000 distinct CDR3 sequences, approximately 5% appearing once. CDR1 is SGHAT and CDR2 is FQNNGV in the germline V gene. Trimming took off 5 bases at V and 0 bases at J, with 7 bases between the two ends. The CDR3 has 13 residues. Regarding time point: pre-sensitization, week 0. Treatment in this sample: therapeutic diphenylcyclopropenone sensitization with weekly scalp DPC.

The sample was whole blood, taken in connection with sensitization to the hapten diphenylcyclopropenone (DPC). The rearrangement links TRBV11-2 to TRBJ1-2; D not certain. The TCR comes from a woman between 50 and 59 years old with alopecia areata. Some clones in this sample may be carry-over from other donors' samples. CDR3 sequence: CASSPQTNYGYTF. In DNA form, the CDR3 reads TGTGCCAGCAGCCCCCAAACTAACTATGGCTACACCTTC.